The next 30 T cell receptor beta chains were all read from a single sample in a study of blood T cell repertoires in COVID-19. Profiling relied on immunoSEQ multiplex PCR, and the TCRdb table lists in-frame clones only, not all of them. The data show about 290,000 clones, approximately 91% seen once. The sequencing input was PBMCs or T cells enriched from blood (not recorded which). The receptors originated from a woman between 40 and 50 years old who had recovered from COVID-19.

This clone was picked up one time. The chain is built from TRBV24-1 and TRBJ2-7, with a tentative D call TRBD1 (5 bases). In germline, CDR1 is KGHDR, CDR2 SFDVKD. Trimming shortened V by 7 bases and J by 3 bases, and 18 bases separated the two germline ends. The CDR3 is made up of 15 amino acids. The CDR3 DNA reads TGTGCCACCAGATTAACGATACGACAGAGCTACGAGCAGTACTTC. Amino acids: CATRLTIRQSYEQYF.

The chain employs TRBV7-3 and TRBJ2-3; 8 bases map to TRBD2. CDR3 length: 18 residues. J was trimmed by 0 bases and V by 2 bases; bases with no gene match: 10. Germline V lookup: CDR1 SGHTA, CDR2 FQGTGA. In nucleotides, the CDR3 is TGTGCCAGCAGCTTAGGTGTTACTAGCGGCATGAGCACAGATACGCAGTATTTT. Its protein is CASSLGVTSGMSTDTQYF.

The CDR3 region has the DNA TGTGCCAGCAGCCGGACAGTCCTCTCCTACAATGAGCAGTTCTTC. Translation gives CASSRTVLSYNEQFF. This rearrangement joins TRBV5-4 to TRBJ2-1, with TRBD1 as a possible D gene (6 bases). Germline values: CDR1 SGHNT, CDR2 YYREEE (reference sequence). Trimming removed 4 bases from V and 0 bases from J, with 11 bases in between. The CDR3 is 15 residues long.

The DNA for the CDR3 is TGTGCCAGCAGGACCTACAGGTACCAAGAGACCCAGTACTTC. Protein product: CASRTYRYQETQYF. This chain joins TRBV2 and TRBJ2-5, with D perhaps matching TRBD1 (5 bases). This CDR3 has 14 residues. Per the germline V gene, CDR1 is SNHLY and CDR2 is FYNNEI. Trimming removed 6 bases from V and 0 bases from J, with 11 bases in between.

J is TRBJ1-5 and V is TRBV6-2 or TRBV6-3; TRBD1 aligns across 11 bases. Germline V gene lookup returns CDR1 MNHEY and CDR2 SVGEGT. The CDR3 is 20 amino acids. Trimming at V came to 5 bases and at J to 1 base, leaving 16 bases not matched to a gene. The DNA of the CDR3 is TGTGCCAGCAGTCAACCGACCCGGGACAGGGGGTTTTCGAGCAATCAGCCCCAGCATTTT. It translates to CASSQPTRDRGFSSNQPQHF.

The rearrangement uses TRBV19 and TRBJ1-4; D might be TRBD1 (6 bases). This CDR3 contains 14 residues. Trimming pared 3 bases from V and 8 bases from J, leaving 13 bases between. Germline V gene sequence: CDR1 LNHDA, CDR2 SQIVND (reference sequence). This chain's CDR3 is CASSIAGANEKLFF. The CDR3 coding sequence is TGTGCCAGTAGTATTGCAGGGGCAAACGAAAAACTGTTTTTT.

The chain links TRBV18 to TRBJ2-7, with D unclear. The length of the CDR3 is 16 residues. The germline V and J ends were trimmed by 2 bases and 6 bases, with 20 bases remaining between them. CDR1 KGHSH and CDR2 LQKENI come from the germline V gene. The CDR3: CASSPTSEPRNGEQYF. The CDR3 nucleotides are TGTGCCAGCTCACCAACCTCCGAACCCAGGAACGGCGAGCAGTACTTC.

The V gene is TRBV25-1, the J gene TRBJ1-6; no firm D call. CDR1 and CDR2 (germline): MGHDK, SYGVNS. Trimming left V 4 bases short and J 9 bases short, with 7 bases between. This CDR3 spans 12 amino acids. CDR3 coding DNA: TGTGCCAGCAGTGTTGGGAGTTCACCCCTCCACTTT. Its translation: CASSVGSSPLHF.

This chain uses TRBV2 with TRBJ2-3; maybe TRBD1 (6 bases). V lost 4 bases, J lost 5 bases, and 16 bases lay in between. CDR1 is SNHLY and CDR2 is FYNNEI in the germline V gene. The CDR3 is 15 amino acids. CDR3 coding DNA: TGTGCCAGCAGTGGACATGGGGGCGCGATAGATACGCAGTATTTT. Its protein product is CASSGHGGAIDTQYF.

This clone was seen a single time. The V and J genes are TRBV5-1 and TRBJ1-4; 9 bases agree with TRBD1. CDR1 and CDR2 (germline): SGHRS, YFSETQ. The CDR3 loop spans 14 amino acids. Unmatched junction bases numbered 2, after V lost 5 bases and J lost 3 bases. CDR3 in amino acids: CASRRDRANEKLFF. The CDR3, as DNA: TGCGCCAGCAGAAGGGACAGGGCTAATGAAAAACTGTTTTTT.

The J gene is TRBJ2-1, the V gene TRBV2, with 10 bases lining up with TRBD2. The CDR3 extends over 16 amino acids. J was trimmed by 5 bases and V by 2 bases; bases with no gene match: 6. Germline V gene lookup returns CDR1 SNHLY and CDR2 FYNNEI. CDR3 sequence reads: CASSEWLAGANNEQFF. The DNA of the CDR3 is TGTGCCAGCAGTGAATGGCTAGCGGGGGCGAACAATGAGCAGTTCTTC.

As for this clone: One end of the junction does not line up with germline, which may come from a read error. The gene calls are TRBV20-1 and TRBJ1-3, with 7 bases lining up with TRBD1. The CDR3 contains 14 residues. CDR1 and CDR2 (germline): DFQATT, SNEGSKA (reference sequence). This CDR3 is CSASTGDFGYTIYF. The DNA for the CDR3 is TGCAGTGCTAGTACAGGGGACTTTGGATACACCATATATTTT.

This rearrangement joins TRBV5-4 to TRBJ1-6; maybe TRBD1 (6 bases). Germline loops: CDR1 SGHNT, CDR2 YYREEE (reference sequence). Deletions cut 0 bases from V and 7 bases from J, with 14 bases between. This CDR3 comprises 16 residues. The CDR3 bases are TGTGCCAGCAGCTTGGTGGCTGGGGGCGCGAATTCACCCCTCCACTTT. Protein product: CASSLVAGGANSPLHF. Full variable domain (outside the CDR3, taken from reference TRBV5-4 and TRBJ1-6): ETGVTQSPTHLIKTRGQQVTLRCSSQSGHNTVSWYQQALGQGPQFIFQYYREEENGRGNFPPRFSGLQFPNYSSELNVNALELDDSALYLCASSLVAGGANSPLHFGNGTRLTVT.

This chain uses TRBV7-6 with TRBJ2-3, with 9 bases aligning to TRBD2. From germline, CDR1 is SGHVS and CDR2 FNYEAQ. The CDR3 extends over 16 amino acids. J lost 4 bases, V lost 1 base, and 6 bases had no gene match. CDR3 DNA: TGTGCCAGCAGCTTAGAGGCGGGGGGGCCCGCAGATACGCAGTATTTT. Encoded protein: CASSLEAGGPADTQYF.

This chain uses TRBV10-3 with TRBJ1-2; D gene uncertain. Trimming shortened V by 3 bases and J by 1 base, and 3 bases separated the two germline ends. Germline lookup yields CDR1 ENHRY and CDR2 SYGVKD. The CDR3 is 12 amino acids. In DNA form, the CDR3 reads TGTGCCATCAGTGACAGTAACTATGGCTACACCTTC. The encoded protein is CAISDSNYGYTF.

The chain is built from TRBV5-5 and TRBJ2-2, with 8 bases matching TRBD2. The CDR3 runs 16 residues. J lost 4 bases, V lost 2 bases, and 7 bases had no gene match. From germline, CDR1 is SGHKS and CDR2 YYEKEE (reference sequence). The CDR3 loop reads CASSFGLAGLTGELFF. DNA of the CDR3: TGTGCCAGCAGCTTCGGGCTAGCGGGCCTCACCGGGGAGCTGTTTTTT. The whole variable domain, remainder taken from reference TRBV5-5 and TRBJ2-2, is DAGVTQSPTHLIKTRGQQVTLRCSPISGHKSVSWYQQVLGQGPQFIFQYYEKEERGRGNFPDRFSARQFPNYSSELNVNALLLGDSALYLCASSFGLAGLTGELFFGEGSRLTVL.

The chain couples TRBV11-3 to TRBJ2-1, with 10 bases identical to TRBD2. In germline, CDR1 is SGHNT, CDR2 YENEEA. This CDR3 has 18 amino acids. V gave up 1 base and J gave up 5 bases; unmatched junction bases: 11. CDR3 coding DNA: TGTGCCAGCAGCTTAGCGGTAGAGCGGGGGGGCCCTAACAATGAGCAGTTCTTC. Amino acids: CASSLAVERGGPNNEQFF.

The V and J genes are TRBV7-9 and TRBJ2-7, with TRBD1 identical over 7 bases. Germline CDR1 SEHNR, CDR2 FQNEAQ (reference sequence). This CDR3 is 14 amino acids long. V gave up 3 bases and J gave up 2 bases; unmatched junction bases: 4. The CDR3 protein is CASSLRQGPYEQYF. CDR3 sequence (DNA): TGTGCCAGCAGCTTGAGACAGGGACCCTACGAGCAGTACTTC.

This chain connects TRBV6-5 to TRBJ2-5; D is possibly TRBD2 (5 bases). This CDR3 contains 15 residues. From germline, CDR1 is MNHEY and CDR2 SVGAGI. V was pared by 11 bases and J by 4 bases, with 23 bases between. The CDR3 nucleotides read TGTGCCGCCATGGAGGTTCCGGGGTCGGGAGAGACCCAGTACTTC. Amino acid sequence: CAAMEVPGSGETQYF.

This chain links TRBV4-2 with TRBJ1-2; D not resolved. Germline lookup yields CDR1 LGHNA and CDR2 YNFKEQ. V lost 0 bases to trimming and J lost 6 bases, with 11 bases between them. This CDR3 has 14 amino acids. The CDR3 spells CASSQDRQVDGYTF. Written as DNA, the CDR3 is TGTGCCAGCAGCCAAGATAGGCAGGTAGATGGCTACACCTTC.

This sequence joins TRBV7-2 and TRBJ1-3; tentatively, D is TRBD1 (6 bases). Trimming took off 3 bases at V and 2 bases at J, with 11 bases between the two ends. Germline V CDR1 and CDR2: SGHTA, FQGNSA. The CDR3 is made up of 15 amino acids. CDR3 nucleotide sequence: TGTGCCAGCAGCTTTCGGGGGGCGGCTGGAAACACCATATATTTT. Translation gives CASSFRGAAGNTIYF.

This clone turned up a few times. Here the CDR3 DNA reads TGTGCCAGTAGGGAAACGGCTAGGGGGACCCAGTACTTC. Translated: CASRETARGTQYF. The chain recombines TRBV19 with TRBJ2-5; the D gene is possibly TRBD1 (5 bases). Germline assignment: CDR1 LNHDA and CDR2 SQIVND (reference sequence). The CDR3 has 13 residues. V was trimmed by 6 bases and J by 7 bases, leaving 15 bases between them.

The chain uses TRBV10-3 and TRBJ2-1, with TRBD2 matching over 8 bases. Germline-derived CDR1 and CDR2 are ENHRY and SYGVKD. Trimming removed 6 bases from V and 7 bases from J; junction bases left unmatched: 14. The CDR3 runs 16 residues. The CDR3 sequence is CAIRRPGRGGVNEQFF. The CDR3 coding sequence is TGTGCCATCAGACGTCCAGGACGGGGGGGCGTGAATGAGCAGTTCTTC.

The genes are TRBV13 and TRBJ2-3, with TRBD2 identical over 7 bases. After removal of 4 bases from V and 1 base from J, the junction contained 5 bases not matched to a gene. Germline V gene sequence: CDR1 PRHDT, CDR2 FYEKMQ (reference sequence). There are 15 residues in the CDR3. In DNA form, the CDR3 reads TGTGCCAGCAGCTCCTCGGCGGGGGGCACAGATACGCAGTATTTT. Protein sequence: CASSSSAGGTDTQYF.

This clone has just one count. The V call is TRBV3-1 (or the pseudogene TRBV3-2), the J call TRBJ2-2; 9 bases agree with TRBD2. The CDR3 loop spans 15 amino acids. V was pared by 4 bases and J by 5 bases, with 5 bases of the junction left unmatched. CDR1 is LGHDT, CDR2 YNNKEL, per germline (reference sequence). CDR3 loop: CASSPVAGATGELFF. CDR3 coding DNA: TGTGCCAGCAGCCCAGTAGCGGGAGCAACCGGGGAGCTGTTTTTT.

J is TRBJ2-1 and V is TRBV14; the match to TRBD2 covers 13 bases. In germline, CDR1 is SGHDN, CDR2 FVKESK. CDR3 length: 16 amino acids. V shed 4 bases and J 3 bases; nucleotides not matched to a gene: 3. The CDR3 here is CASSRWTSGSYNEQFF. The CDR3 nucleotides are TGTGCCAGCAGCCGGTGGACTAGCGGGAGCTACAATGAGCAGTTCTTC. Variable domain in full (rest from reference TRBV14 and TRBJ2-1): EAGVTQFPSHSVIEKGQTVTLRCDPISGHDNLYWYRRVMGKEIKFLLHFVKESKQDESGMPNNRFLAERTGGTYSTLKVQPAELEDSGVYFCASSRWTSGSYNEQFFGPGTRLTVL.

The gene calls are TRBV18 and TRBJ2-1; 12 bases match TRBD2. V lost 2 bases, J lost 9 bases, and 8 bases stayed unmatched. CDR1 is KGHSH and CDR2 is LQKENI in the germline V gene. The CDR3 is 16 residues long. CDR3 protein: CASSPAGLAGRGEQFF. The CDR3 nucleotides read TGTGCCAGCTCACCAGCGGGACTAGCGGGTAGGGGTGAGCAGTTCTTC. Looking up the rest from reference TRBV18 and TRBJ2-1 gives the full variable domain: NAGVMQNPRHLVRRRGQEARLRCSPMKGHSHVYWYRQLPEEGLKFMVYLQKENIIDESGMPKERFSAEFPKEGPSILRIQQVVRGDSAAYFCASSPAGLAGRGEQFFGPGTRLTVL.

The J gene is TRBJ1-2, the V gene TRBV5-1; TRBD1 matches at 12 bases. Per the germline V gene, CDR1 is SGHRS and CDR2 is YFSETQ. CDR3 length: 15 amino acids. V lost 4 bases, J lost 8 bases, and 9 bases stayed unmatched. CDR3 sequence reads: CASSRGQGAPRGYTF. The CDR3 bases are TGCGCCAGCAGCAGGGGACAGGGGGCCCCTAGGGGCTACACCTTC. Full variable domain (missing parts from reference TRBV5-1 and TRBJ1-2): KAGVTQTPRYLIKTRGQQVTLSCSPISGHRSVSWYQQTPGQGLQFLFEYFSETQRNKGNFPGRFSGRQFSNSRSEMNVSTLELGDSALYLCASSRGQGAPRGYTFGSGTRLTVV.

This clone was found once. The chain is built from TRBV12-3 or TRBV12-4 and TRBJ1-1; TRBD1 is a possible D gene (5 bases). This CDR3 has 13 amino acids. V lost 3 bases and J lost 0, with 5 bases in between. CDR3 region: CASSLGLNTEAFF. CDR3 nucleotide sequence: TGTGCCAGCAGTTTGGGGCTGAACACTGAAGCTTTCTTT.

V usage is TRBV10-3 and J usage is TRBJ2-7, with 9 nucleotides matching TRBD2. Per germline, CDR1 ENHRY and CDR2 SYGVKD. Trimming took 3 bases from V and 6 from J; bases not matched to a gene: 6. This CDR3 spans 14 amino acids. The CDR3 reads CAISDAGGPGEQYF. CDR3 nucleotide sequence: TGTGCCATCAGTGACGCGGGGGGGCCGGGCGAGCAGTACTTC.